These 21 T cell receptor beta chains were sequenced from one sample in a study of T cells in Graves' hyperthyroidism and ophthalmopathy. RNA transcripts served as the template for amplifying TCR beta CDR3 regions. The primer set for the first-round RT-PCR of the TCR CDR3 was HTBI. A single record per CDR3 protein comes from TCRdb applying MiXCR to the multiplex PCR reads. The table shows fewer than 550,000 distinct CDR3 sequences, with around 16% occurring only once. The source material was blood. These TCRs come from a woman in her late teens or twenties with Graves' hyperthyroidism.

There are many counts of this clonotype. The chain is built from TRBV12-3 or TRBV12-4 and TRBJ2-7, with D maybe TRBD2 (5 bases). V gave up 3 bases and J gave up 4 bases, with 10 bases separating them. This CDR3 is 13 amino acids long. As DNA, the CDR3 is TGTGCCAGCAGTTTTAAGAGGGATTACGAGCAGTACTTC. Encoded protein: CASSFKRDYEQYF.

The chain recombines TRBV10-2 with TRBJ1-5; 8 bases are shared with TRBD1. Germline-derived CDR1 and CDR2 are WSHSY and SAAADI. The junction had 6 bases not matched to a gene; V was cut back by 10 bases and J by 4 bases. The CDR3 is made up of 13 amino acids. CDR3 in DNA: TGCGCCATCGGAACAGGGGGTAATCAGCCCCAGCATTTT. This translates into CAIGTGGNQPQHF.

This clonotype showed up many times. The chain carries TRBV6-1 and TRBJ2-2, with 12 bases identical to TRBD2. V trimming: 2 bases; J trimming: 7 bases; junction bases outside the gene matches: 2. Germline assignment: CDR1 MNHNS and CDR2 SASEGT. The CDR3 contains 15 residues. This CDR3 reads CASSELAGGHGELFF. The CDR3 DNA follows: TGTGCCAGCAGTGAACTAGCGGGGGGGCACGGGGAGCTGTTTTTT.

This clonotype appeared many times. The chain has TRBV24-1 and TRBJ1-2, with 9 bases aligning to TRBD1. J lost 6 bases, V lost 0 bases, and 7 bases had no gene match. CDR1 and CDR2 (germline): KGHDR, SFDVKD. The CDR3 runs to 16 residues. In DNA form, the CDR3 reads TGTGCCACCAGTGATTTGCCGGGACAGGGAAAAGATGGCTACACCTTC. It translates to CATSDLPGQGKDGYTF.

This clonotype was detected ten times or more. One end of the junction is discordant with germline, which a read error may explain. The CDR3 is CASSLDHVGATKYF. The CDR3 DNA reads as TGTGCCAGCAGCTTAGACCACGTTGGAGCGACCAAGTACTTC. The V and J genes are TRBV11-3 and TRBJ2-5, with unresolved D. Per germline, CDR1 SGHNT and CDR2 YENEEA. The CDR3 loop spans 14 amino acids.

This clonotype was seen repeatedly, ten times or more. The chain joins TRBV12-3 or TRBV12-4 to TRBJ2-2; D unresolved. V dropped 6 bases and J dropped 3 bases, with 8 bases sitting between them. The CDR3 totals 13 residues. The CDR3 sequence: CASSLRHTGELFF. The CDR3 coding sequence is TGTGCCAGCAGCCTAAGACACACCGGGGAGCTGTTTTTT.

As DNA, the CDR3 is TGTGCCAGCAGGAAGACTAGCGGGGGCTCCTACGAGCAGTACTTC. Residues: CASRKTSGGSYEQYF. The V gene is TRBV2, the J gene TRBJ2-7; 12 nucleotides line up with TRBD2. The J segment lost 0 bases and the V segment lost 6 bases, leaving 3 bases of the junction unmatched. The germline V gene has CDR1 SNHLY and CDR2 FYNNEI. The CDR3 consists of 15 residues.

Ten or more counts support this clonotype. The chain recombines TRBV12-3 or TRBV12-4 with TRBJ1-5; D possibly corresponds to TRBD1 (5 bases). Trimming removed 5 bases from V and 6 bases from J, with 11 bases in between. CDR3 length equals 13 residues. Here the CDR3 reads CASSLREGQPQHF. The CDR3 region has the DNA TGTGCCAGCAGTCTCAGGGAGGGTCAGCCCCAGCATTTT.

This clonotype was detected ten times or more. The chain joins TRBV7-9 to TRBJ2-5; D is perhaps TRBD2 (5 bases). This CDR3 region has 13 residues. The germline V and J ends were trimmed by 3 bases and 5 bases, with 10 bases remaining between them. Germline V CDR1 and CDR2: SEHNR, FQNEAQ (reference sequence). The CDR3 loop reads CASSFTAAETQYF. CDR3 in DNA: TGTGCCAGCAGCTTTACAGCGGCGGAGACCCAGTACTTC.

The chain has TRBV7-9 and TRBJ2-7; 15 bases map to TRBD2. The length of the CDR3 is 15 residues. After removal of 6 bases from V and 7 bases from J, the junction contained 7 bases not matched to a gene. CDR1 is SEHNR and CDR2 is FQNEAQ in the germline V gene (reference sequence). The CDR3 DNA reads TGTGCCAGCAGTCGCGGACTAGCGGGAGGGCTGGAGCAGTACTTC. As protein: CASSRGLAGGLEQYF.

This clonotype was observed at least ten times. The chain uses TRBV5-1 and TRBJ1-4; the D gene is possibly TRBD1 (6 bases). Trimming stripped 0 bases from V and 8 bases from J, with 11 bases between. The CDR3 contains 14 residues. Germline V gene sequence: CDR1 SGHRS, CDR2 YFSETQ. This CDR3 reads CASSLEGGREKLFF. CDR3 sequence (DNA): TGCGCCAGCAGCTTGGAGGGGGGAAGAGAAAAACTGTTTTTT.

This clonotype was recorded at least ten times. The genes are TRBV29-1 and TRBJ1-2, with D perhaps matching TRBD1 (5 bases). The V and J ends lost 8 bases and 6 bases respectively, with 22 bases between them. CDR1 and CDR2 from the germline V gene are SQVTM and ANQGSEA. The CDR3 runs 14 residues. CDR3 loop: CSPGGRGDANGYTF. CDR3 coding DNA: TGCAGCCCCGGGGGACGGGGGGACGCCAATGGCTACACCTTC.

In its sample, this clonotype was seen many times. The chain joins TRBV3-1 to TRBJ1-5; maybe TRBD1 (5 bases). CDR3 length: 14 residues. From germline, CDR1 is LGHDT and CDR2 YNNKEL (reference sequence). V was trimmed by 0 bases and J by 7 bases, leaving 10 bases between them. The CDR3: CASSQDPQGQPQHF. CDR3 nucleotides: TGTGCCAGCAGCCAAGATCCCCAGGGACAGCCCCAGCATTTT. Full variable domain (rest looked up from reference TRBV3-1 and TRBJ1-5): DTAVSQTPKYLVTQMGNDKSIKCEQNLGHDTMYWYKQDSKKFLKIMFSYNNKELIINETVPNRFSPKSPDKAHLNLHINSLELGDSAVYFCASSQDPQGQPQHFGDGTRLSIL.

The table lists this clonotype with many counts. Germline and junction disagree at one end, which may indicate a read error. The chain combines TRBV5-1 with TRBJ2-7; D is unresolved. This CDR3 is 13 amino acids long. Germline CDR1 is SGHRS and CDR2 is YFSETQ. The CDR3 coding sequence is TGTGCCAGCAGCTTAGGGTATTCCTACGAGCAGTACTTC. This translates into CASSLGYSYEQYF. Together with reference TRBV5-1 and TRBJ2-7, the CDR3 gives the full variable domain: KAGVTQTPRYLIKTRGQQVTLSCSPISGHRSVSWYQQTPGQGLQFLFEYFSETQRNKGNFPGRFSGRQFSNSRSEMNVSTLELGDSALYLCASSLGYSYEQYFGPGTRLTVT.

The V gene is TRBV9, the J gene TRBJ1-3, with no clear D. The CDR3 has 13 amino acids. Germline CDR1 is SGDLS and CDR2 is YYNGEE. Trimming took 4 bases from V and 3 from J, leaving 8 bases between them. CDR3 nucleotide sequence: TGTGCCAGCAGCCGCCCCGTTGGAAACACCATATATTTT. Protein sequence: CASSRPVGNTIYF.

In this sample, this clonotype turned up many times. This chain uses TRBV7-3 with TRBJ1-6, with no clear D. CDR1 and CDR2 (germline): SGHTA, FQGTGA. The CDR3 consists of 16 residues. Trimming left V 4 bases short and J 7 bases short, with 17 bases between. The CDR3 coding sequence is TGTGCCAGCAGCTCAACGAGGGTTTCATCGAATTCACCCCTCCACTTT. Translation: CASSSTRVSSNSPLHF. Drawing the rest from reference TRBV7-3 and TRBJ1-6, the complete variable domain is GAGVSQTPSNKVTEKGKYVELRCDPISGHTALYWYRQSLGQGPEFLIYFQGTGAADDSGLPNDRFFAVRPEGSVSTLKIQRTERGDSAVYLCASSSTRVSSNSPLHFGNGTRLTVT.

The rearrangement joins TRBV2 to TRBJ2-1, with 8 bases matching TRBD2. V shed 3 bases and J 1 base; nucleotides not matched to a gene: 8. The CDR3 has 17 amino acids. Germline lookup yields CDR1 SNHLY and CDR2 FYNNEI. CDR3 coding DNA: TGTGCCAGCAGTGAGATTGGCGGGGGGATATCCTACAATGAGCAGTTCTTC. Residues: CASSEIGGGISYNEQFF.

This clonotype was counted ten times or more. This chain joins TRBV29-1 and TRBJ2-5, with D perhaps given as TRBD1 or TRBD2 (5 bases each). With 4 bases removed from V and 4 bases from J, the gap between germline ends came to 13 bases. From germline, CDR1 is SQVTM and CDR2 ANQGSEA. CDR3 length: 13 amino acids. The CDR3 coding sequence is TGCAGCGTTGCCGGGGCAGGGAGAGAGACCCAGTACTTC. This encodes CSVAGAGRETQYF.

The chain employs TRBV6-1 and TRBJ1-6; 7 positions agree with TRBD1. The V gene end was trimmed by 5 bases and the J gene end by 5 bases; junction bases not matched to a gene: 12. The CDR3 length is 17 residues. Germline CDR1 reads MNHNS; CDR2 reads SASEGT. Here the CDR3 DNA reads TGTGCCAGCAGTCCGCGAGGTCTGCAGGGGGATAATTCACCCCTCCACTTT. It is translated as CASSPRGLQGDNSPLHF.

The chain has TRBV20-1 and TRBJ2-2, with D perhaps matching TRBD1 (6 bases). V was pared by 0 bases and J by 4 bases, with 12 bases between. CDR3 length: 15 residues. CDR1 and CDR2 from the germline V gene are DFQATT and SNEGSKA (reference sequence). CDR3 protein: CSARDAGTPTGELFF. The CDR3 nucleotides are TGCAGTGCTAGAGATGCCGGGACACCCACCGGGGAGCTGTTTTTT.

This clonotype was recorded a few times. A clone one base away is much larger, so this may be a read error. The V call is TRBV12-3 or TRBV12-4, the J call TRBJ2-2; 12 bases align to TRBD1. The CDR3 length is 17 residues. CDR3 nucleotides: TGTGCCAGCAGTTCGGGACAGGGGGCGCGGTATTTCGGGAAGCTGTTTTTT. Translated, it gives CASSSGQGARYFGKLFF.